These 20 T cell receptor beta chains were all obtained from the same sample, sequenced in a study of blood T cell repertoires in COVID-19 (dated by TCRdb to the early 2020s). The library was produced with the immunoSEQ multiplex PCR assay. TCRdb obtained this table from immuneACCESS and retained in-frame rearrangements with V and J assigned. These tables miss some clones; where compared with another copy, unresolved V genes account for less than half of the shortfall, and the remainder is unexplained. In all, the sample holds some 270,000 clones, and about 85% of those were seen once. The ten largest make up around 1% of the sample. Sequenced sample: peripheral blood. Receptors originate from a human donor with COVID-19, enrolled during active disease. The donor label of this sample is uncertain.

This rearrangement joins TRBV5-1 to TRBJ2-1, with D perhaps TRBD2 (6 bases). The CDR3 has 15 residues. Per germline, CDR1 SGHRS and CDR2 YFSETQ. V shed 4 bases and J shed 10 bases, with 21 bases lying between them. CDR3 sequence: CASSVSGADSREQFF. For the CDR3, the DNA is TGCGCCAGCAGCGTTAGCGGAGCAGACTCTAGGGAGCAGTTCTTC.

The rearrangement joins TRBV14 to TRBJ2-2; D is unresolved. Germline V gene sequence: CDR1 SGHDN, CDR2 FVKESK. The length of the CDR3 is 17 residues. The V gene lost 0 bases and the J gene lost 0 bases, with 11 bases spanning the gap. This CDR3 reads CASSQDVRRTNTGELFF. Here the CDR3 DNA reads TGTGCCAGCAGCCAAGATGTGAGGAGAACGAACACCGGGGAGCTGTTTTTT. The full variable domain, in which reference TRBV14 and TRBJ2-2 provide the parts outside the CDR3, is EAGVTQFPSHSVIEKGQTVTLRCDPISGHDNLYWYRRVMGKEIKFLLHFVKESKQDESGMPNNRFLAERTGGTYSTLKVQPAELEDSGVYFCASSQDVRRTNTGELFFGEGSRLTVL.

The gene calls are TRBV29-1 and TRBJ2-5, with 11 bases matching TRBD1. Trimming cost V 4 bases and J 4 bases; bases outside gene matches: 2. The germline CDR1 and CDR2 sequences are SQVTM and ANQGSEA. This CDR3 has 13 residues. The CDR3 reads CSVGGTGGETQYF. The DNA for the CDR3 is TGCAGCGTTGGAGGGACAGGGGGAGAGACCCAGTACTTC.

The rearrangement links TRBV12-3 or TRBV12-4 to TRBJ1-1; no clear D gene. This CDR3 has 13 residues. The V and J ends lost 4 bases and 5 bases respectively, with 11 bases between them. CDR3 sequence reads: CASSSSRGTEAFF. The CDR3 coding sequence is TGTGCCAGCAGTTCATCCCGAGGGACTGAAGCTTTCTTT.

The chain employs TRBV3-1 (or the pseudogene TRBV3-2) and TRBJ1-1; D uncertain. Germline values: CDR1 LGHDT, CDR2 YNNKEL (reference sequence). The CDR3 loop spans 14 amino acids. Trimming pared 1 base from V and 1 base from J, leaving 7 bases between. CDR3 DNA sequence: TGTGCCAGCAGCCAAGCGATGGCGAACACTGAAGCTTTCTTT. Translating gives CASSQAMANTEAFF.

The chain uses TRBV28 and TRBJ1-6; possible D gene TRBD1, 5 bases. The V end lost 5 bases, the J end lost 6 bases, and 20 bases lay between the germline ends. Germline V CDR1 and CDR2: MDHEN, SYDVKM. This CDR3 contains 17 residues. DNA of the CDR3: TGTGCCAGCAGTCCATTGGACATACTTTTGGTTAATTCACCCCTCCACTTT. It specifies CASSPLDILLVNSPLHF.

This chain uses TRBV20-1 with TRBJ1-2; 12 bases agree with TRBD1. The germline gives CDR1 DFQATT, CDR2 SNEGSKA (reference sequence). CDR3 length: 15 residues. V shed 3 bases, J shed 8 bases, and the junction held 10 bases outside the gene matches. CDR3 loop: CSASIGTGGFWGYTF. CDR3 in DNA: TGCAGTGCTAGTATTGGGACAGGGGGCTTCTGGGGCTACACCTTC.

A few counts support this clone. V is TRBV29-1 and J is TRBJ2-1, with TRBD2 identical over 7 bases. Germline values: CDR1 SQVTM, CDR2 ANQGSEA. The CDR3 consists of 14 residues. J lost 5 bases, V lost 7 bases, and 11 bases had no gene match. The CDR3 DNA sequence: TGCAGCGCCGCTAGCGGTTTACTCAACAATGAGCAGTTCTTC. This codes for CSAASGLLNNEQFF.

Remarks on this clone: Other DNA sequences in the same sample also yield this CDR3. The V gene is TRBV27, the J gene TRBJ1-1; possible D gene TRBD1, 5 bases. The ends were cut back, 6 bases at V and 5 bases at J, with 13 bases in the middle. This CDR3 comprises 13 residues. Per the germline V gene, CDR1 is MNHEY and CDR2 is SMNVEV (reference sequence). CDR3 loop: CASSLSGGTEAFF. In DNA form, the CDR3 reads TGTGCCAGCAGCCTTAGCGGGGGAACTGAAGCTTTCTTT.

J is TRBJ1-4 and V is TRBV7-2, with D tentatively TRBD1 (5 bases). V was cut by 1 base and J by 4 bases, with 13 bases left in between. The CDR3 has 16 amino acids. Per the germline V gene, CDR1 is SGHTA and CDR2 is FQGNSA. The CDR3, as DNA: TGTGCCAGCAGCTTAGTGGCTGGGGCCCATAATGAAAAACTGTTTTTT. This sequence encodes CASSLVAGAHNEKLFF.

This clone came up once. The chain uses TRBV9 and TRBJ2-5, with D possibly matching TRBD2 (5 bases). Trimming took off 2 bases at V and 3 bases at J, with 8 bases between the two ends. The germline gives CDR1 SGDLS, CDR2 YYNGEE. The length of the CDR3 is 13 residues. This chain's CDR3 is CASSVLAEETQYF. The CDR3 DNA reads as TGTGCCAGCAGCGTCCTAGCAGAAGAGACCCAGTACTTC.

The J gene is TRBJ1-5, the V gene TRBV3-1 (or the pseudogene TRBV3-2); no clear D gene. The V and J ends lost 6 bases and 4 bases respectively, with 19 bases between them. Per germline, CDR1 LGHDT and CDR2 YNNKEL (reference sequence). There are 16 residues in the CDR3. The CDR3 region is CASSPLYARGNQPQHF. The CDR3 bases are TGTGCCAGCAGTCCCCTGTACGCCCGCGGGAATCAGCCCCAGCATTTT.

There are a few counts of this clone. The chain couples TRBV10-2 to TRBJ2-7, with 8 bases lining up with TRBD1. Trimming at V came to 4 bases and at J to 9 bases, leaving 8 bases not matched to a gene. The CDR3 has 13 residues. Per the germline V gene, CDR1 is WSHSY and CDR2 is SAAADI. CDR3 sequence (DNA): TGCGCCAGCAGTGGTCCGGACAGGGCGTGGCAGTACTTC. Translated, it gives CASSGPDRAWQYF.

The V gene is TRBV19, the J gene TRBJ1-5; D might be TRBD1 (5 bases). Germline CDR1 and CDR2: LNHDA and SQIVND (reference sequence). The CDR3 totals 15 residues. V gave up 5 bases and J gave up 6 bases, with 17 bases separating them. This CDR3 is CASSGFGGIGQPQHF. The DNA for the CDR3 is TGTGCCAGTAGTGGTTTTGGGGGGATCGGTCAGCCCCAGCATTTT.

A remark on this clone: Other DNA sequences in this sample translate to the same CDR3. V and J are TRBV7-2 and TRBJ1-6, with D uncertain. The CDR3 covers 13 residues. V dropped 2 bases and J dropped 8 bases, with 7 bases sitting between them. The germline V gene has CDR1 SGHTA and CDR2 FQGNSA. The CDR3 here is CASSLYRDSPLHF. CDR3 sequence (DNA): TGTGCCAGCAGCTTATACAGAGATTCACCCCTCCACTTT.

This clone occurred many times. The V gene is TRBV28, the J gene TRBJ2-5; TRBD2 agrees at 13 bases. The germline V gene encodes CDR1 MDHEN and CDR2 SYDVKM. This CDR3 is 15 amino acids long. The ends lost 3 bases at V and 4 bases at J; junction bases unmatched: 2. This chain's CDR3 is CASSFRTSGRETQYF. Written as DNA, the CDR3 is TGTGCCAGCAGTTTCCGGACTAGCGGGAGAGAGACCCAGTACTTC.

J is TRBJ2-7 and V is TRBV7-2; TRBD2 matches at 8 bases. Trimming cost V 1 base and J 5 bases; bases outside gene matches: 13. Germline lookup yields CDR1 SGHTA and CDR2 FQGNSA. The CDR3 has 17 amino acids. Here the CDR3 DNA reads TGTGCCAGCAGCTTAGTAGGGGGAAAGGGACTAGTCGACGAGCAGTACTTC. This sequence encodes CASSLVGGKGLVDEQYF.

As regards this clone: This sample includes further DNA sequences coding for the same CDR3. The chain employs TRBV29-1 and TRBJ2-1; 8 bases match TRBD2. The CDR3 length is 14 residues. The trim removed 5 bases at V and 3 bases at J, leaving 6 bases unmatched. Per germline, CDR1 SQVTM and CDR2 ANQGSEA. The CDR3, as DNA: TGCAGCGTTTCCGGGACTAGTGTCTACAATGAGCAGTTCTTC. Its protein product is CSVSGTSVYNEQFF.

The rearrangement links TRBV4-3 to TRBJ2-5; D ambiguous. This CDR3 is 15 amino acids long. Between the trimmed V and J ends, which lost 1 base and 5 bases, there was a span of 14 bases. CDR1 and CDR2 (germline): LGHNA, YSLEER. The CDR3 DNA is TGCGCCAGCAGCCAAGGTACGGCCGACTCGGAGACCCAGTACTTC. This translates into CASSQGTADSETQYF.

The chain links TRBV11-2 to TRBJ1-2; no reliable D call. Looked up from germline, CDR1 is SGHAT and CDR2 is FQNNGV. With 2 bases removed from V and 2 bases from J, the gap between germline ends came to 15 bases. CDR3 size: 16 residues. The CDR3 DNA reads TGTGCCAGCAGCTTATCGGGCGGGGAGGTGAACTATGGCTACACCTTC. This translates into CASSLSGGEVNYGYTF.